This T cell receptor beta chain originates from a study of cytomegalovirus exposure and HLA in healthy donors. Study conclusions and caveats: In vitro checks showed that a few CMV-associated chains really do target CMV antigens.

The study ran its PCR with 60 Vbeta and 13 Jbeta primers. Repertoires were generated with immunoSEQ multiplex PCR, while TCRdb's copy carries only in-frame clones and drops some. Of 200,000 to 250,000 clones listed, 60% to 80% were seen once; the top ten hold roughly 2%. This clone was recorded a few times. No antigen is known for it. This CDR3 spans 16 amino acids. J lost 3 bases, V lost 2 bases, and 9 bases had no gene match. From germline, CDR1 is SEHNR and CDR2 FQNEAQ (reference sequence). V and J are TRBV7-9 and TRBJ1-2, with TRBD1 matching 7 bases. The sequencing sample was made of PBMCs. The clonotype originates from a man younger than 30 in good health and CMV-seronegative. The CDR3 sequence: CASSLTQGPGDYGYTF. The CDR3, as DNA: TGTGCCAGCAGCTTAACACAGGGGCCGGGGGACTATGGCTACACCTTC.